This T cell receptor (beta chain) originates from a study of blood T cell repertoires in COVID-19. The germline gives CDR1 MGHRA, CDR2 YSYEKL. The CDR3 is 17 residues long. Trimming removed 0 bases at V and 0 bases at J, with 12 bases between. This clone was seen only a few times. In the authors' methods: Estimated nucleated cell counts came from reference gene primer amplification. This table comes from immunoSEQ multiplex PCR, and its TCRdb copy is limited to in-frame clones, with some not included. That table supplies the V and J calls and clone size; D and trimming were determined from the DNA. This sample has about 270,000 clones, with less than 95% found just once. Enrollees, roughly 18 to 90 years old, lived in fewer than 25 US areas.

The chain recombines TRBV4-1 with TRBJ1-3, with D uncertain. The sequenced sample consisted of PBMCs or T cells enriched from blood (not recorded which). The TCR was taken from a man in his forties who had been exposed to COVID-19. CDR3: CASSQEVLVLSGNTIYF. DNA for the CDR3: TGCGCCAGCAGCCAAGAGGTACTGGTCCTCTCTGGAAACACCATATATTTT.